This T cell receptor (beta chain) came from a study of monozygotic twins with inflammatory bowel disease. General study findings and limits: Clonotype overlap with others was lower in IBD patients than in healthy twins, a difference that was greatest with disease activity.

A 6-nucleotide sample barcode was carried by the UMIs, which template switching added. TCRdb reprocessed the 5' RACE reads and reports one entry per CDR3 protein, with no DNA. In all, the sample yields 400,000 to 500,000 distinct CDR3 sequences. As concerns this clonotype: Its antigen is unidentified.

CDR1 is LGHDT, CDR2 YNNKEL, per germline (reference sequence). This CDR3 region has 14 residues. Sequences were obtained from blood. This chain joins TRBV3-1 and TRBJ2-2. This TCR came from a human donor with ulcerative colitis or Crohn's disease, or a healthy co-twin of an affected twin (not recorded which). The CDR3 is CASSQEVLSGELFF.